This T cell receptor beta chain was identified in a study of T cells expressing NK-cell markers. Whole-study context: Obtained from sorted CD3+CD56+NKG2C+, CD3+CD56+NKG2C- and CD3+CD56-NKG2C+ T cells were the TCR beta repertoires. Within the sequenced cohort of eight donors, seven exhibited HCMV seropositivity and one was seronegative.

Overall study results and limits: In a group of several donors, dominant NKG2C+ clonotypes represented about 1.0-7.5% of CD8+ T cells.

Reanalyzing the 5' RACE reads, TCRdb keeps one entry per CDR3 protein, without DNA. This repertoire includes tens of thousands of distinct CDR3 sequences. Notes on this clonotype: Antigen: not known.

This CDR3 has 14 amino acids. Per germline, CDR1 MGHRA and CDR2 YSYEKL. Sequenced input: blood T cells: a sorted CD56 or NKG2C T cell subset, CD4+ or CD8+ T cells, or bulk PBMC T cells (not recorded which). The chain recombines TRBV4-1 with TRBJ2-5; no DNA is available, so the TRBD1 call from TCRdb remains unchecked. The origin of this receptor is a woman between 18 and 70 years old in good health. The CDR3 region is CASSHPGQQETQYF.